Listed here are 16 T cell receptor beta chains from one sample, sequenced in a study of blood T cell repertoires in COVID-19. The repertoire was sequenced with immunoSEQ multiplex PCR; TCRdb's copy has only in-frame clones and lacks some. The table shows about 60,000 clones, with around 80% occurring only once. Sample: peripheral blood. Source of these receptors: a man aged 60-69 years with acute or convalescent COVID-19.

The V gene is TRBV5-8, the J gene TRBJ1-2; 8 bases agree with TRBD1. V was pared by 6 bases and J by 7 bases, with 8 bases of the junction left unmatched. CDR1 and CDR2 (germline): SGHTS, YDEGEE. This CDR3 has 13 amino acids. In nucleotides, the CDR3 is TGTGCCAGCAATTTCGACAGGGGCTTTGGCTACACCTTC. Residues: CASNFDRGFGYTF.

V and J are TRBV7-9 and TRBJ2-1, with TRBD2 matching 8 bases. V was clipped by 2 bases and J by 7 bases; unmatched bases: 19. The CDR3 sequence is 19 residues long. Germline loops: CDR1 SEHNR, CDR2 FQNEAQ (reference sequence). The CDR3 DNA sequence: TGTGCCAGCAGCTTAAGGTCCGGGGGGGCTCACGCAGGGTTTAATGAGCAGTTCTTC. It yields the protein CASSLRSGGAHAGFNEQFF. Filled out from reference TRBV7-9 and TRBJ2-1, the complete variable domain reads DTGVSQNPRHKITKRGQNVTFRCDPISEHNRLYWYRQTLGQGPEFLTYFQNEAQLEKSRLLSDRFSAERPKGSFSTLEIQRTEQGDSAMYLCASSLRSGGAHAGFNEQFFGPGTRLTVL.

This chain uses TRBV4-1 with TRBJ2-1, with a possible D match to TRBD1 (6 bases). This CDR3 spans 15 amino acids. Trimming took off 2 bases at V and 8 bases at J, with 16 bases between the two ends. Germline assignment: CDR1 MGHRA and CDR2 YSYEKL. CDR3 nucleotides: TGCGCCAGCAGCCAACTTCCCCAGTCAGGGGATGAGCAGTTCTTC. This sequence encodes CASSQLPQSGDEQFF.

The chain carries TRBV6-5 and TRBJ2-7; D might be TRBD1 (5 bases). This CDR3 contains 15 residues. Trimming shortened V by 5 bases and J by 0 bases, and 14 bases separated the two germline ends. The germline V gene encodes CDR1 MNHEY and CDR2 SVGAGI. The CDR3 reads CASSRQRVPSYEQYF. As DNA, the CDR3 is TGTGCCAGCAGTCGACAGAGAGTCCCCTCCTACGAGCAGTACTTC.

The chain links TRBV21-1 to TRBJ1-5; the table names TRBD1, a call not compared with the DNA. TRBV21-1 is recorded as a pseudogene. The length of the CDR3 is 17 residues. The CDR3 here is CASSLKDGQGASQPQHF. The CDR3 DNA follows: TGTGCCAGCAGCCTCAAAGACGGACAGGGGGCTAGTCAGCCCCAGCATTTT.

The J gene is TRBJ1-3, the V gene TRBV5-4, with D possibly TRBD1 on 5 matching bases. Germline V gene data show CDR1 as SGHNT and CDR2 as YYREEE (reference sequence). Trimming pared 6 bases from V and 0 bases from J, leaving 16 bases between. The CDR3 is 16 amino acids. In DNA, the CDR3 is TGTGCCAGCAAGTCTCAGGGTGCCGTCTCTGGAAACACCATATATTTT. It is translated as CASKSQGAVSGNTIYF. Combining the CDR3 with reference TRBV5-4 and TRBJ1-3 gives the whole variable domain ETGVTQSPTHLIKTRGQQVTLRCSSQSGHNTVSWYQQALGQGPQFIFQYYREEENGRGNFPPRFSGLQFPNYSSELNVNALELDDSALYLCASKSQGAVSGNTIYFGEGSWLTVV.

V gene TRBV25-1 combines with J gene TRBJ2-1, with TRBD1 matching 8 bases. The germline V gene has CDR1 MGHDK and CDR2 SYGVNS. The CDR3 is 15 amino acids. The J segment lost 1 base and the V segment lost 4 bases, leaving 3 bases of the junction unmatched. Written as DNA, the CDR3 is TGTGCCAGCAGTGCACAGGGGGATTCCTACAATGAGCAGTTCTTC. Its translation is CASSAQGDSYNEQFF.

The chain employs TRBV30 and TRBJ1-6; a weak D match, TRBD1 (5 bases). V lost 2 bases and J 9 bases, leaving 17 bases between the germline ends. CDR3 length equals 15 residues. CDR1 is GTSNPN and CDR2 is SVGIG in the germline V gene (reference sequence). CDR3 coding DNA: TGTGCCTGGAGTAAGGGAGGGGCTTCTGCTTCACCCCTCCACTTT. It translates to CAWSKGGASASPLHF.

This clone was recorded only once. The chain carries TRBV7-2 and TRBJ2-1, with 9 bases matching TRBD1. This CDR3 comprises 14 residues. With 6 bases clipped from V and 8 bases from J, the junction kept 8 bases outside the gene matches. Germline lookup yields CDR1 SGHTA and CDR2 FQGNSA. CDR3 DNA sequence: TGTGCCAGCAGTCAAGACAGGGGGAGCGATGAGCAGTTCTTC. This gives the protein CASSQDRGSDEQFF. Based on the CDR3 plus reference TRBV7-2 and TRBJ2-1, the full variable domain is GAGVSQSPSNKVTEKGKDVELRCDPISGHTALYWYRQSLGQGLEFLIYFQGNSAPDKSGLPSDRFSAERTGGSVSTLTIQRTQQEDSAVYLCASSQDRGSDEQFFGPGTRLTVL.

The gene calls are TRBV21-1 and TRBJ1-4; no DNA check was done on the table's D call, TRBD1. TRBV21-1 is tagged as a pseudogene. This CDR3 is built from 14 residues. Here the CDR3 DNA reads TGTGCCAGCAGCAACAGGGGCATCAATGAAAAACTGTTTTTT. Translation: CASSNRGINEKLFF.

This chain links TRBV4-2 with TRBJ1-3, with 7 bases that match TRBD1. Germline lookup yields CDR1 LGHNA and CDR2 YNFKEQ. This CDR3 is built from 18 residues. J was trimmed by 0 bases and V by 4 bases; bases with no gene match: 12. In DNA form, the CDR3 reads TGTGCCAGCAGCCTTAGACAGGGCCACAACCACTCTGGAAACACCATATATTTT. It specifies CASSLRQGHNHSGNTIYF.

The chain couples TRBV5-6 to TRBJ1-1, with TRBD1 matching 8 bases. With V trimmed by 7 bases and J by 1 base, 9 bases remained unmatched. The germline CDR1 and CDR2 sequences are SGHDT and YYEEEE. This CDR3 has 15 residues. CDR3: CASEPGGRGNTEAFF. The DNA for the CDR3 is TGTGCCAGCGAGCCAGGGGGCCGGGGGAACACTGAAGCTTTCTTT.

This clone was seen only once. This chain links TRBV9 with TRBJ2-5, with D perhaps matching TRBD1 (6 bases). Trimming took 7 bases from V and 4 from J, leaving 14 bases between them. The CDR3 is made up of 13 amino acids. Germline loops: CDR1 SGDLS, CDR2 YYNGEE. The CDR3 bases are TGTGCCAGCGGGGAGACAGGAACAGAGACCCAGTACTTC. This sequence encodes CASGETGTETQYF.

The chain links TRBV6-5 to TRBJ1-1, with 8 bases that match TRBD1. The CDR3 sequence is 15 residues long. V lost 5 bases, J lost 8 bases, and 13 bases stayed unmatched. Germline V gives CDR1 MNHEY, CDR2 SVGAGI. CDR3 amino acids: CASSTPRTGSLEAFF. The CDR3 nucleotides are TGTGCCAGCAGTACACCTCGGACAGGGTCACTAGAAGCTTTCTTT.

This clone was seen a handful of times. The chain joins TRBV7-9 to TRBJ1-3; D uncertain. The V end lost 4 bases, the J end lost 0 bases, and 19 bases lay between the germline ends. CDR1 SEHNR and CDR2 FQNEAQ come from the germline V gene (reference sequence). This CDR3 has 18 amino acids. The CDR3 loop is CASSSRYALEFSGNTIYF. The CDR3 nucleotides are TGTGCCAGCAGCTCGCGATACGCACTTGAATTCTCTGGAAACACCATATATTTT.

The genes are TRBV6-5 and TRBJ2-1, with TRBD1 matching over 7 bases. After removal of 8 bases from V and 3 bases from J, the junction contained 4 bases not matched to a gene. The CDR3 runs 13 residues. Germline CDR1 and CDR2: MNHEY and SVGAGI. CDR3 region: CASYDRDYNEQFF. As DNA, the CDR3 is TGTGCCAGCTACGACAGGGACTACAATGAGCAGTTCTTC.